This passage covers 3 T cell receptor beta chains from one sample sequenced in a study of T cell responses to AZD1222 COVID-19 vaccine. Assay: immunoSEQ multiplex PCR; the TCRdb copy retains only in-frame clones and omits some. This sample carries 90,000 to 120,000 clones, around nine tenths of them seen once, and the ten largest clones take roughly 3%. Sequencing used peripheral blood, obtained on day 0 of MenACWY control vaccination. Receptors were obtained from an adult in good health.

V and J are TRBV5-1 and TRBJ2-7; D is possibly TRBD1 (6 bases). CDR3 length: 14 residues. The germline V gene encodes CDR1 SGHRS and CDR2 YFSETQ. Trimming pared 0 bases from V and 0 bases from J, leaving 7 bases between. In nucleotides, the CDR3 is TGCGCCAGCAGCTTGGGGACAGTCTCCTACGAGCAGTACTTC. It encodes CASSLGTVSYEQYF.

The chain employs TRBV13 and TRBJ1-6, with no clear D. Germline V gene lookup returns CDR1 PRHDT and CDR2 FYEKMQ (reference sequence). The CDR3 is made up of 14 amino acids. V gave up 0 bases and J gave up 7 bases, with 7 bases separating them. The CDR3 is CASSLGHGNSPLHF. DNA for the CDR3: TGTGCCAGCAGCTTAGGCCACGGAAATTCACCCCTCCACTTT.

The CDR3 coding sequence is TGTGCCAGCAGCTTGGGACAGAGGAACACTGAAGCTTTCTTT. Protein product: CASSLGQRNTEAFF. The rearrangement joins TRBV7-6 to TRBJ1-1; 7 nucleotides align to TRBD1. Per the germline V gene, CDR1 is SGHVS and CDR2 is FNYEAQ. This CDR3 spans 14 amino acids. Unmatched junction bases numbered 2, after V lost 3 bases and J lost 1 base.